This TCR beta chain was sequenced during a study of blood T cell repertoires in COVID-19. Overall study context: COVID-19 samples from acute and convalescent phases originated in the United States, Italy and Spain. T cells, B-cell-depleted T cells, or PBMCs supplied cDNA or gDNA.

Trimming at V came to 4 bases and at J to 5 bases, leaving 17 bases not matched to a gene. CDR3 length: 19 amino acids. CDR1 and CDR2 (germline): MGHRA, YSYEKL. Original data processing: Using reference gene primer amplification, nucleated cell counts were estimated. The protocol was immunoSEQ multiplex PCR, while the TCRdb copy is restricted to in-frame clones and leaves out a portion. Clonal size and the V and J genes are those of that table, whereas D and trimming came from the DNA. The table has roughly 64,000 clones, around 80% seen once. This clone was picked up a small number of times. The sequence came from a woman aged 60-75 years with acute or convalescent COVID-19. The sequenced sample was peripheral blood. The V call is TRBV4-1, the J call TRBJ1-6, with TRBD1 matching 7 bases. The CDR3 region is CASSLLHRTGAGDNSPLHF. As DNA, the CDR3 is TGCGCCAGCAGCCTCCTACACCGAACAGGGGCTGGTGATAATTCACCCCTCCACTTT.